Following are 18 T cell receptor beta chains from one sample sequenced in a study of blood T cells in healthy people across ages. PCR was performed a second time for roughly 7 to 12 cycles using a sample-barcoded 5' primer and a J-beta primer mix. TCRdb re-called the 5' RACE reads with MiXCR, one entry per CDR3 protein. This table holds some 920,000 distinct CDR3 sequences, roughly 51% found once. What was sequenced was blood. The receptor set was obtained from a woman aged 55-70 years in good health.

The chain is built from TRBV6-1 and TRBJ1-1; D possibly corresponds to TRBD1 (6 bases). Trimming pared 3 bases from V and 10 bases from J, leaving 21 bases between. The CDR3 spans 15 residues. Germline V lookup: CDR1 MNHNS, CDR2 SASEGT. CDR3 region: CASSDPGHSSQAAFF. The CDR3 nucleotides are TGTGCCAGCAGTGACCCGGGACACTCCTCTCAAGCAGCTTTCTTT.

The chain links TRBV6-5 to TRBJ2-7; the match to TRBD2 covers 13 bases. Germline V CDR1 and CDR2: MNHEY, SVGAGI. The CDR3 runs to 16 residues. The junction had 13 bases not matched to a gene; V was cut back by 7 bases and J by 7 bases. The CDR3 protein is CASNGLAGAGAKEQYF. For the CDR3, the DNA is TGTGCCAGCAATGGACTAGCGGGAGCAGGAGCGAAAGAGCAGTACTTC.

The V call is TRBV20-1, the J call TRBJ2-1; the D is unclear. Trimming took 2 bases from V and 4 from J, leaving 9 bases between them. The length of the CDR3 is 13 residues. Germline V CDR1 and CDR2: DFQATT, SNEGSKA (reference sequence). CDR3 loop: CSARQEPYNEQFF. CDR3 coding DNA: TGCAGTGCTAGACAGGAGCCTTACAATGAGCAGTTCTTC.

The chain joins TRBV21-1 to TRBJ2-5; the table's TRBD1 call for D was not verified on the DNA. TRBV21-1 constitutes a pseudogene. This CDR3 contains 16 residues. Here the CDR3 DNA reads TGTGCCAGCAAATGGACAGGGGGAGTCGGGAGAGAGACCCAGTACTTC. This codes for CASKWTGGVGRETQYF.

The CDR3 sequence is CASSYSIRGAYEQYF. Here the CDR3 DNA reads TGTGCCAGCAGTTACTCGATTCGGGGAGCCTACGAGCAGTACTTC. The chain carries TRBV6-5 and TRBJ2-7; perhaps TRBD2 as D (5 bases). V was pared by 0 bases and J by 2 bases, with 11 bases between. Germline values: CDR1 MNHEY, CDR2 SVGAGI. This CDR3 has 15 residues.

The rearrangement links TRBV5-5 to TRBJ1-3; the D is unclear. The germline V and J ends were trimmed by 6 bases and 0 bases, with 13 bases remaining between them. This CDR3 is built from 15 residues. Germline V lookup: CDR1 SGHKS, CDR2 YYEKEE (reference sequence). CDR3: CASTTRVASGNTIYF. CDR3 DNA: TGTGCCAGCACCACGAGGGTTGCCTCTGGAAACACCATATATTTT.

The CDR3 DNA is TGTGCCAGCAGCTTGGCTCCCCCGGACAGGGTATCGTATAATTCACCCCTCCACTTT. Translated, it gives CASSLAPPDRVSYNSPLHF. J is TRBJ1-6 and V is TRBV5-5; TRBD1 aligns across 8 bases. Germline V CDR1 and CDR2: SGHKS, YYEKEE (reference sequence). The CDR3 contains 19 residues. Unmatched junction bases numbered 12, after V lost 0 bases and J lost 4 bases.

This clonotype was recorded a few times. The CDR3 spells CARGPIYEQYF. The CDR3 coding sequence is TGTGCCCGGGGGCCTATCTACGAGCAGTACTTC. This chain connects TRBV30 to TRBJ2-4; the D gene could be TRBD1 or TRBD2 (6 bases each). The assigned J gene may be wrong: the sequence end matches TRBJ2-7 better. From germline, CDR1 is GTSNPN and CDR2 SVGIG (reference sequence). The CDR3 has 11 residues.

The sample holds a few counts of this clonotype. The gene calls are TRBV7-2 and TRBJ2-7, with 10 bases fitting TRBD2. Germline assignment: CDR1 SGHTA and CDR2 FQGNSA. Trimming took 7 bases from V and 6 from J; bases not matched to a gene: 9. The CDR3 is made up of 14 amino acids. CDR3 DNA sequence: TGTGCCAGCAAGACTAGCGGGTTTGTTAGCGAGCAGTACTTC. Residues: CASKTSGFVSEQYF.

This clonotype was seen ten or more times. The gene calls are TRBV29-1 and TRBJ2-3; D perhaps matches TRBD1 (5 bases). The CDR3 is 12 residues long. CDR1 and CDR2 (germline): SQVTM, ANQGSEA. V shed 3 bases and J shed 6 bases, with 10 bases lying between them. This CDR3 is CSVDPGLDTQYF. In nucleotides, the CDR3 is TGCAGCGTTGACCCAGGGTTGGATACGCAGTATTTT.

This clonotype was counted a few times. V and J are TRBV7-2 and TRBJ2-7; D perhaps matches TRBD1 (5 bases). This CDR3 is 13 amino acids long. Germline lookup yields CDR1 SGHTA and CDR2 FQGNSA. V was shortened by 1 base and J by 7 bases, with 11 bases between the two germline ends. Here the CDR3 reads CASSLVRQGEQYF. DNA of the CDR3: TGTGCCAGCAGCTTAGTTCGGCAGGGTGAGCAGTACTTC.

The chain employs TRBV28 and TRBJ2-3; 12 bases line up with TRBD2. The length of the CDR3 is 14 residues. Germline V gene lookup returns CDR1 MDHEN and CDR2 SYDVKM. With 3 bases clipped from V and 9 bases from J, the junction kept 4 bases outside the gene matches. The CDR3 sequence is CASSFRLAGVTQYF. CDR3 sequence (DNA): TGTGCCAGCAGTTTTAGACTAGCGGGAGTCACGCAGTATTTT.

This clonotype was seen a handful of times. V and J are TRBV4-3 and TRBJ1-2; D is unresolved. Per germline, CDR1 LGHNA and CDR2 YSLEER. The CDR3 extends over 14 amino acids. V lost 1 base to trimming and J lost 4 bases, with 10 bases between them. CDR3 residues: CASSQGKRPYGYTF. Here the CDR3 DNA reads TGCGCCAGCAGCCAAGGGAAACGTCCCTATGGCTACACCTTC.

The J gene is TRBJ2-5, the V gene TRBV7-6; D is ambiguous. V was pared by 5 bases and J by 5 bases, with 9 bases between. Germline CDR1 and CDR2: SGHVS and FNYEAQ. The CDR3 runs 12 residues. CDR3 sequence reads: CASSIKWETQYF. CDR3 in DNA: TGTGCCAGCAGCATCAAGTGGGAGACCCAGTACTTC.

CDR3 nucleotides: TGCAGTGCTACCCAGGACATAAACTACGAGCAGTACTTC. This translates into CSATQDINYEQYF. This chain links TRBV20-1 with TRBJ2-7, with TRBD1 as a possible D gene (5 bases). V lost 4 bases and J 3 bases, leaving 13 bases between the germline ends. The CDR3 totals 13 residues. The germline CDR1 and CDR2 sequences are DFQATT and SNEGSKA (reference sequence).

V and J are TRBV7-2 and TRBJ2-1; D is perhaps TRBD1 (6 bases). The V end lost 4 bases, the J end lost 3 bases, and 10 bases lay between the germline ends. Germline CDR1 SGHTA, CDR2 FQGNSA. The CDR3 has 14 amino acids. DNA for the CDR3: TGTGCCAGCAGCTACCGGACAGTCTACAATGAGCAGTTCTTC. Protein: CASSYRTVYNEQFF.

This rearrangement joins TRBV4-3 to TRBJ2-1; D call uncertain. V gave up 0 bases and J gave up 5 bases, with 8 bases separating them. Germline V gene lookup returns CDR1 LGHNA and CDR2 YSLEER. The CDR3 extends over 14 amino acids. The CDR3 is CASSQDPLDNEQFF. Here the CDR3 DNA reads TGCGCCAGCAGCCAAGATCCTCTAGACAATGAGCAGTTCTTC.

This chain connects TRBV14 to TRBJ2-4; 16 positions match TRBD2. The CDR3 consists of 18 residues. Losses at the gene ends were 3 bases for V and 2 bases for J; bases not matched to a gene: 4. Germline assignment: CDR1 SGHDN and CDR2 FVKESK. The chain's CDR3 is CASSQGLAGGPTKNIQYF. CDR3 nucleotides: TGTGCCAGCAGCCAGGGACTAGCGGGAGGGCCTACCAAAAACATTCAGTACTTC.